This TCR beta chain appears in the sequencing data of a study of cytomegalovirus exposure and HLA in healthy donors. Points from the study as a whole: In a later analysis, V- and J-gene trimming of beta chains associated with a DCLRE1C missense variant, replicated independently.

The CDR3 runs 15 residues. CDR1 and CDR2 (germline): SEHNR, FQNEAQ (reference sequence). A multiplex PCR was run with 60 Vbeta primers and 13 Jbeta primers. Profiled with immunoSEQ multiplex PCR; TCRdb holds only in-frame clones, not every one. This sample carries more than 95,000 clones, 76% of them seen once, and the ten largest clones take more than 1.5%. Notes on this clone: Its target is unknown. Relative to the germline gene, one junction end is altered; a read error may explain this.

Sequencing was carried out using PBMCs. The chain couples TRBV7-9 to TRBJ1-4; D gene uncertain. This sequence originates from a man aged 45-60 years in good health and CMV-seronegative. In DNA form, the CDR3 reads TGTTCCAGCACCCACCGGGGTGAGGTGGATGAAAAACTGTTTTTT. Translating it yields CSSTHRGEVDEKLFF.